A selection of T cell receptor beta chains follows, all from one sample in a study of Graves' ophthalmopathy and Graves' hyperthyroidism. Each CDR3 protein is one row after TCRdb ran MiXCR on the multiplex PCR reads. The sample has 400,000 or so distinct CDR3 sequences; about a sixth are singletons. The specimen was peripheral blood. The receptors here all came from an adult woman with stable Graves' hyperthyroidism. CDR3s include the opening cysteine and the closing phenylalanine or tryptophan. The D gene is left open where the match is weak. The size entry is marked missing in some rows and otherwise reads once, few, many or a size class.

>TRBJ1-5|TRBV12-3/TRBV12-4|13|.|many
TGTGCCAGCAGTTGGGGGGCTTGGCAGCCCCAGCATTTT
CASSWGAWQPQHF
>TRBJ1-1|TRBV6-5|14|.|.
TGTGCCAGCAGTTACTCGAGCTGGAGCACTGAAGCTTTCTTT
CASSYSSWSTEAFF
>TRBJ2-7|TRBV10-3|15|TRBD1|.
TGTGCCATCAGTGGGACAGGGCGGTTACTCCACGAGCAGTACTTC
CAISGTGRLLHEQYF
>TRBJ1-1|TRBV11-3|15|.|.
TGTGCCAGCAGCGTGGGGACCCTGGGGAACACTGAAGCTTTCTTT
CASSVGTLGNTEAFF
>TRBJ2-7|TRBV29-1|14|.|many
TGCAGCGCCTCCTCGGAGGGGCTGAGCTACGAGCAGTACTTC
CSASSEGLSYEQYF
>TRBJ2-4|TRBV28|20|TRBD2|.
TGTGCCAGCAGTTTAGGGGGGGAGAGGGGAACAATCCTAGCCAAAAACATTAAGTACTTC
CASSLGGERGTILAKNIKYF
>TRBJ2-4|TRBV19|15|.|.
TGTGCCAGTAGGCAGAGGGGCGACACCCTAAACATTCAGTACTTC
CASRQRGDTLNIQYF
>TRBJ2-7|TRBV6-2/TRBV6-3|16|TRBD2|many
TGTGCCAGCAGGATAGCGACTAGCGGGAGGGCCTACGAGCAGTACTTC
CASRIATSGRAYEQYF
>TRBJ1-2|TRBV12-3/TRBV12-4|22|TRBD1|.
TGTGCCAGCAGTTTCGGGTCATGGAGATCCGGACAGGGGGCGGGTCTGGTCTATGGCTACACCTTC
CASSFGSWRSGQGAGLVYGYTF
>TRBJ1-2|TRBV6-1|13|.|many
TGTGCCAGCAGTGAAACAGGGTTGGGGGGCTACACCTTC
CASSETGLGGYTF
>TRBJ1-2|TRBV3-1|13|.|many
TGTGCCAGCAGCCGCGGCGGAGATTATGGCTACACCTTC
CASSRGGDYGYTF
>TRBJ1-5|TRBV12-3/TRBV12-4|17|TRBD1|many
TGTGCCAGCAGTCTCATTAGGGGGCTGATGGGATATCAGCCCCAGCATTTT
CASSLIRGLMGYQPQHF
>TRBJ1-2|TRBV12-3/TRBV12-4|13|.|many
TGTGCCAGCAGTTTTTCGGGGGTGGATGGCTACACCTTC
CASSFSGVDGYTF
>TRBJ2-7|TRBV12-3/TRBV12-4|14|TRBD2|many
TGTGCCAGCAGTTTGGAGGGACTAGCGGCCGAGCAGTACTTC
CASSLEGLAAEQYF
>TRBJ2-5|TRBV20-1|14|.|few
TGCAGTGCAAGGTCTCAGGGGTTTCTGGAGACCCAGTACTTC
CSARSQGFLETQYF
>TRBJ2-2|TRBV11-2|16|.|.
TGTGCCAGCAGCTTAGGTACCCTAGGACCCACCGGGGAGCTGTTTTTT
CASSLGTLGPTGELFF
>TRBJ2-7|TRBV29-1|12|TRBD1|many
TGCAGCGTGGGACAGGGGATCAACGAGCAGTACTTC
CSVGQGINEQYF
>TRBJ2-7|TRBV28|14|TRBD1|few
TGTGCCAGCAGACGTCGACAGGGTATCCACGAGCAGTACTTC
CASRRRQGIHEQYF
>TRBJ1-1|TRBV28|14|.|many
TGTGCCAGCAGTCCGCGTTGGGTGAACACTGAAGCTTTCTTT
CASSPRWVNTEAFF
>TRBJ1-5|TRBV6-1|14|TRBD1|many
TGTGCCAGCAGGAGGACAGGGGAACAGCAGCCCCAGCATTTT
CASRRTGEQQPQHF
>TRBJ2-5|TRBV5-1|18|TRBD2|few
TGCGCCAGCAGCCTACCTGGACTAGCGATGGGGAGAGGGGAGACCCAGTACTTC
CASSLPGLAMGRGETQYF
>TRBJ2-7|TRBV28|14|.|many
TGTGCCAGCTCCAGCCAGGAGTATTCCTACGAGCAGTACTTC
CASSSQEYSYEQYF
>TRBJ2-6|TRBV15|18|TRBD1|many
TGTGCCACCAGCAGAGGACCGGACAGGGACGATGGGGCCAACGTCCTGACTTTC
CATSRGPDRDDGANVLTF
>TRBJ2-7|TRBV12-3/TRBV12-4|13|TRBD2|many
TGTGCCAGCAGTTGGTCAGCGGGAAAGGAGCAGTACTTC
CASSWSAGKEQYF
>TRBJ2-5|TRBV20-1|16|TRBD2|many
TGCAGTGCCGCCCCGACTAGCGGGAGGGCCGGGGAGACCCAGTACTTC
CSAAPTSGRAGETQYF
>TRBJ2-5|TRBV5-6|17|.|.
TGTGCCAGCAGCTTTACCCCTTTTAGGCAGGGAAGAGAGACCCAGTACTTC
CASSFTPFRQGRETQYF
>TRBJ1-2|TRBV28|13|.|many
TGTGCCAGCAGTAGAGGGACCGGCTATGGCTACACCTTC
CASSRGTGYGYTF
>TRBJ2-2|TRBV19|12|.|many
TGTGCCAGTAGTATAGGGAGTGGGGAGCTGTTTTTT
CASSIGSGELFF
>TRBJ1-2|TRBV3-1|16|.|.
TGTGCCAGCAGCCTCCGTCGGGGGGCCCTTGGCTATGGCTACACCTTC
CASSLRRGALGYGYTF
>TRBJ1-1|TRBV2|12|.|many
TGTGCCAGCAGTCGACAGTTGGCTGAAGCTTTCTTT
CASSRQLAEAFF
>TRBJ2-5|TRBV5-1|15|.|few
TGCGCCAGCAGCTTGTACGGGCCTGGGCTAGAGACCCAGTACTTC
CASSLYGPGLETQYF
>TRBJ1-2|TRBV19|13|.|many
TGTGTAACAGTTAGTCCGGGGAACTATGGCTACACCTTC
CVTVSPGNYGYTF
>TRBJ2-4|TRBV18|13|.|many
TGTGCCAGCTCACTCGACCTGGGAAACATTAAGTACTTC
CASSLDLGNIKYF
>TRBJ2-5|TRBV19|17|.|many
TGTGCCAGTAGCCCAAATACGATCGGGACAACTCAAGAGACCCAGTACTTC
CASSPNTIGTTQETQYF
>TRBJ1-2|TRBV29-1|12|.|.
TGCAGCCCCCTCGGGGTAGGCTATGGCTACACCTTC
CSPLGVGYGYTF
>TRBJ2-7|TRBV4-1|19|TRBD1|many
TGCGCCAGCAGCCAAGGCCCCGAATCTAGGACAGGGGGCATGGACGAGCAGTACTTC
CASSQGPESRTGGMDEQYF
>TRBJ2-7|TRBV24-1|11|.|few
TGTGCCGCAGGAGGGGGCTACGAGCAGTACTTC
CAAGGGYEQYF
>TRBJ2-7|TRBV18|17|TRBD1|many
TGTGCCAGCTCAACACGGGACAGGGGTATCCTAAACTACGAGCAGTACTTC
CASSTRDRGILNYEQYF
>TRBJ2-7|TRBV7-2|13|.|many
TGTGCCAGCAGCTTAGCTCGGGACTACGAGCAGTACTTC
CASSLARDYEQYF
>TRBJ2-5|TRBV6-2/TRBV6-3|11|TRBD1|.
TGTGCCAGCGGGGACAGGGAGGTCCAGTACTTC
CASGDREVQYF
>TRBJ2-2|TRBV4-2|15|TRBD2|many
TGTGCCAGCAGCCCTCAGGGAGGGTTCGCCGGGGAGCTGTTTTTT
CASSPQGGFAGELFF
>TRBJ1-6|TRBV7-9|14|TRBD1|.
TGTGCCGTACAGGGGTTTCAAGAACATTCACCCCTCCACTTT
CAVQGFQEHSPLHF
>TRBJ1-3|TRBV20-1|15|TRBD1|many
TGCAGTGCTAGCCCCGACAGGGGAGGTGGAAACACCATATATTTT
CSASPDRGGGNTIYF
>TRBJ2-5|TRBV12-3/TRBV12-4|16|.|many
TGTGCCAGCAGTATTGAATATAGGACAGATACAGAGACCCAGTACTTC
CASSIEYRTDTETQYF
>TRBJ1-5|TRBV12-3/TRBV12-4|14|.|many
TGTGCCAGCAGCCGACACGGAAATCAAGAGCCCCAGCATTTT
CASSRHGNQEPQHF
>TRBJ1-1|TRBV5-1|15|.|.
TGCGCCAGCAGCTCTTTACAGGGAAGGGACACTGAAGCTTTCTTT
CASSSLQGRDTEAFF
>TRBJ2-5|TRBV2|14|.|.
TGTGCCAGCAGCTTAGTGGGCGGGGATCAGACCCAGTACTTC
CASSLVGGDQTQYF
>TRBJ2-6|TRBV9|21|TRBD2|few
TGTGCCAGCAGCGTTTTCCCCCTCCCGTTTGGGGGGGGTTCTGGGGCCAACGTCCTGACTTTC
CASSVFPLPFGGGSGANVLTF
>TRBJ2-2|TRBV29-1|12|.|.
TGCAGCGTTGAAGATCGAGCCGGGGAGCTGTTTTTT
CSVEDRAGELFF
>TRBJ1-1|TRBV20-1|16|.|many
TGCAGTGCTAGAACCATAACAGGGCGTCAGAACACTGAAGCTTTCTTT
CSARTITGRQNTEAFF
>TRBJ1-1|TRBV20-1|13|TRBD1|many
TGCAGTGCTAGGACAGGGATGAACACTGAAGCTTTCTTT
CSARTGMNTEAFF
>TRBJ1-1|TRBV12-3/TRBV12-4|15|.|many
TGTGCCAGCAGTTTAAAACAGGGCTTGATCACTGAAGCTTTCTTT
CASSLKQGLITEAFF
>TRBJ2-7|TRBV5-1|16|.|.
TGCGCCAGCAGCGAGTCAGGGACCGCCTCTGACTACGAGCAGTACTTC
CASSESGTASDYEQYF
>TRBJ1-2|TRBV4-1|15|.|few
TGCGCCAGCAGCCAGACTACCCGGACTTCCTATGGCTACACCTTC
CASSQTTRTSYGYTF